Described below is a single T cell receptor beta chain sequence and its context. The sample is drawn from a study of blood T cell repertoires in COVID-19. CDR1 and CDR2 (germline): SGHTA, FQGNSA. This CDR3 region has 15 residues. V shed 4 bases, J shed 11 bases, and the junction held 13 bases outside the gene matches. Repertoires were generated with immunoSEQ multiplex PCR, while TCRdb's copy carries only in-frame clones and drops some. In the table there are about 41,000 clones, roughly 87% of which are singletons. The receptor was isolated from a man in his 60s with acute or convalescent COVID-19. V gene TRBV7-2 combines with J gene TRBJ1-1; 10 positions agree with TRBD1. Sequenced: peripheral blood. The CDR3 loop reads CASSYAPGQGSYAFF. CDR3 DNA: TGTGCCAGCAGCTACGCTCCGGGACAGGGGTCTTACGCTTTCTTT.